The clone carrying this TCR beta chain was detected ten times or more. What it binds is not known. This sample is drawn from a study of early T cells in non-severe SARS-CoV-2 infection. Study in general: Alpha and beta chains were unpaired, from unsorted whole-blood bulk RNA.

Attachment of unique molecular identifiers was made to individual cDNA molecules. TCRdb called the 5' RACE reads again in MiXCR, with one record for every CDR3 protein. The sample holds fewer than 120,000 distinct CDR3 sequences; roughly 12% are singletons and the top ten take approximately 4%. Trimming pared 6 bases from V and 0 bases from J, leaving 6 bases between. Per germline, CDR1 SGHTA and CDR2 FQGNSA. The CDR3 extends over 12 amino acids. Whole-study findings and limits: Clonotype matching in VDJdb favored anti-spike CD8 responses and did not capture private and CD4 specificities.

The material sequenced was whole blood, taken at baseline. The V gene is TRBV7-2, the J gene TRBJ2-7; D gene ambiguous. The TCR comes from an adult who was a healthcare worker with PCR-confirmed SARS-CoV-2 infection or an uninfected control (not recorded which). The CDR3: CASSLSSYEQYF. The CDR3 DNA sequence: TGTGCCAGCAGTCTAAGCTCCTACGAGCAGTACTTC.